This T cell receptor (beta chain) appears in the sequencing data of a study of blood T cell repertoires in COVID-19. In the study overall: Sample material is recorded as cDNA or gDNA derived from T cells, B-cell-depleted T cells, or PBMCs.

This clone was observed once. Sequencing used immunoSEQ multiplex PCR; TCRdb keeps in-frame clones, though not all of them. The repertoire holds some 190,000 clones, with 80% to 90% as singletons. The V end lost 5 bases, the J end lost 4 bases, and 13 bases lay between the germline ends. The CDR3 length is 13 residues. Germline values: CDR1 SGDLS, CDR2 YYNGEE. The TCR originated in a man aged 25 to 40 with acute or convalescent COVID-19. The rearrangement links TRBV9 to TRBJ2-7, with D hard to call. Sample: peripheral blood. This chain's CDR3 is CASSSPPLYEQYF. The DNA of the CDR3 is TGTGCCAGCAGTTCCCCCCCCCTTTACGAGCAGTACTTC.